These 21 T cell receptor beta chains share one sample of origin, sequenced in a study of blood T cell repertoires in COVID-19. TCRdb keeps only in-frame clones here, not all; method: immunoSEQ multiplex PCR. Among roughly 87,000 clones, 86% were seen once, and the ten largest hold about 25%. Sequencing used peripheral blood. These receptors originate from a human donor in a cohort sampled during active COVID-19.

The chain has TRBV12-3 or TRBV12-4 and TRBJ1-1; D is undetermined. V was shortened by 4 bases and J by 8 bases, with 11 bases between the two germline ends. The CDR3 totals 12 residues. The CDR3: CASSSTRLEAFF. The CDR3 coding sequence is TGTGCCAGCAGTTCCACCAGACTAGAAGCTTTCTTT.

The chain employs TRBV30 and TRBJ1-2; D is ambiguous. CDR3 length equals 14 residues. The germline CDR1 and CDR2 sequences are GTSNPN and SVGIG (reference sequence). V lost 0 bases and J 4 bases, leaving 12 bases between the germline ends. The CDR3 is CAWSVNHLLYGYTF. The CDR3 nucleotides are TGTGCCTGGAGTGTAAATCACTTACTCTATGGCTACACCTTC.

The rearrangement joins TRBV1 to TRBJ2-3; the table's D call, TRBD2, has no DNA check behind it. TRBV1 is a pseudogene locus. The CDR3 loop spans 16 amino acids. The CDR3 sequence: CTSSQASGGRTDTQYF. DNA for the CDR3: TGCACCAGCAGCCAGGCTAGCGGGGGGCGAACAGATACGCAGTATTTT.

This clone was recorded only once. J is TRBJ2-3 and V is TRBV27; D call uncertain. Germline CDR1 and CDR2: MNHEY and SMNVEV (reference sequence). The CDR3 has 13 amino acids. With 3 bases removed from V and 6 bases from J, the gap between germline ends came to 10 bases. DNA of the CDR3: TGTGCCAGCAGTTTTTCCTACGGGGATACGCAGTATTTT. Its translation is CASSFSYGDTQYF.

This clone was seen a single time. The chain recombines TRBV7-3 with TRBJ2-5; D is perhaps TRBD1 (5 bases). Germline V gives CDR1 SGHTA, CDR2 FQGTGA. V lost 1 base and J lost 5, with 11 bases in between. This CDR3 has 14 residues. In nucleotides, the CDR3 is TGTGCCAGCAGCTTAAACCCAGGGAAGGAGACCCAGTACTTC. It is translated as CASSLNPGKETQYF.

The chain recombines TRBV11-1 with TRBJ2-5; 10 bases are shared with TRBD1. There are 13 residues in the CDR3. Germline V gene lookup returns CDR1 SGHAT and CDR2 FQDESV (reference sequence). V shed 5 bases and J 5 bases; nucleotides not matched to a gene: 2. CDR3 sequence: CASSKDRGETQYF. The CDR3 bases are TGTGCCAGCAGCAAGGACAGGGGGGAGACCCAGTACTTC.

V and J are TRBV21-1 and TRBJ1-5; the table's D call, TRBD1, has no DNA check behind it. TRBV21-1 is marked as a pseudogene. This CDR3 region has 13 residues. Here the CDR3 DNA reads TGTGCCGACACAGGGGATAGCAATCAGCCCCAGCATTTT. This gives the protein CADTGDSNQPQHF.

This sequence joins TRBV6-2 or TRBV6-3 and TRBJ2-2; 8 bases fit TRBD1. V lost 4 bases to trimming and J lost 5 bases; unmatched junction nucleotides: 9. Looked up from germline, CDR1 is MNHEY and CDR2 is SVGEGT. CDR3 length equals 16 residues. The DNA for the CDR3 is TGTGCCAGCAGTTCGTTCGCAGGGGGCCTAACCGGGGAGCTGTTTTTT. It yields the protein CASSSFAGGLTGELFF.

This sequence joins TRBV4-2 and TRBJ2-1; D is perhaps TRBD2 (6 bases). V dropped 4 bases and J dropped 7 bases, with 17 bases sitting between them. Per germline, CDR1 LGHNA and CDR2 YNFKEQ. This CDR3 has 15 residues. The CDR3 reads CASSPWGGDQNEQFF. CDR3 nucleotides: TGTGCCAGCAGCCCCTGGGGCGGGGACCAGAATGAGCAGTTCTTC.

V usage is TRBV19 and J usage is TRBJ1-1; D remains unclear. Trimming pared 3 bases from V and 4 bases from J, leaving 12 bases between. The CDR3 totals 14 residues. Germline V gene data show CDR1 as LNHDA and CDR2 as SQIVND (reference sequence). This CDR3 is CASSISLAGTEAFF. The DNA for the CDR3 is TGTGCCAGTAGTATCTCTCTGGCGGGCACTGAAGCTTTCTTT.

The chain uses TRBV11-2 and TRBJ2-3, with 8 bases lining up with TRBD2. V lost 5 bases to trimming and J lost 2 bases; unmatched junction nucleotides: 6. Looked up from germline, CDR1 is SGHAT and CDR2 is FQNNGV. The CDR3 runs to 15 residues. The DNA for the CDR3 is TGTGCCAGCAGCGACACGGGGGGGGTCACAGATACGCAGTATTTT. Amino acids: CASSDTGGVTDTQYF.

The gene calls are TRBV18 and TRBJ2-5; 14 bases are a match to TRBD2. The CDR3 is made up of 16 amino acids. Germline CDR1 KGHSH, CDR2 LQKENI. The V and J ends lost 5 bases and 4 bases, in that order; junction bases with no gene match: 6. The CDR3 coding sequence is TGTGCCAGCTCATCATTGGGACTAGCGGGGGTAGAGACCCAGTACTTC. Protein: CASSSLGLAGVETQYF.

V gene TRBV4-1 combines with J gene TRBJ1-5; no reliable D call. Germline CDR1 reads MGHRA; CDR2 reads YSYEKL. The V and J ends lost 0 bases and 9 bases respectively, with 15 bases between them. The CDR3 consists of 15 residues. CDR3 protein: CASSQDPNPLRPQHF. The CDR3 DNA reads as TGCGCCAGCAGCCAAGATCCGAATCCTTTGAGGCCCCAGCATTTT.

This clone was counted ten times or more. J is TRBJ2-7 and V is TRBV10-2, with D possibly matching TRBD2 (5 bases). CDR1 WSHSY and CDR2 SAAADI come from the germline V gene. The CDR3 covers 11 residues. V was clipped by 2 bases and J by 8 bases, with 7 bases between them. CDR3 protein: CASSEGSQQYF. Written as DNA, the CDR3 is TGCGCCAGCAGTGAGGGGAGCCAGCAGTACTTC.

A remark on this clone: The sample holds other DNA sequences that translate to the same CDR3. This CDR3 is CASSPRTGGVETQYF. CDR3 DNA sequence: TGTGCCAGCAGCCCGCGGACAGGGGGCGTAGAGACCCAGTACTTC. The chain uses TRBV7-3 and TRBJ2-5; 11 nucleotides align to TRBD1. Per the germline V gene, CDR1 is SGHTA and CDR2 is FQGTGA. The CDR3 is 15 residues long. The V segment lost 5 bases and the J segment 4 bases; nucleotides outside the gene matches: 6.

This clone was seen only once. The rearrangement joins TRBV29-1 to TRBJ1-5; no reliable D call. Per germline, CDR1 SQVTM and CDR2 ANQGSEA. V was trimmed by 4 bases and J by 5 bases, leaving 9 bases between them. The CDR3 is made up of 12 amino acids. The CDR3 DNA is TGCAGCGTTGTGGAGGGCGATCAGCCCCAGCATTTT. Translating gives CSVVEGDQPQHF. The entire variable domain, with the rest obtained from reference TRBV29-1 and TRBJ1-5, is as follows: SAVISQKPSRDICQRGTSLTIQCQVDSQVTMMFWYRQQPGQSLTLIATANQGSEATYESGFVIDKFPISRPNLTFSTLTVSNMSPEDSSIYLCSVVEGDQPQHFGDGTRLSIL.

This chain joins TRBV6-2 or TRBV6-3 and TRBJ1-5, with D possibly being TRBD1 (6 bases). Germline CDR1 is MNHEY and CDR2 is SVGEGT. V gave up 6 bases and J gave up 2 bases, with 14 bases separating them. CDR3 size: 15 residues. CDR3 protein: CASSPRGNGNQPQHF. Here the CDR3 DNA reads TGTGCCAGCAGCCCCAGGGGAAATGGCAATCAGCCCCAGCATTTT.

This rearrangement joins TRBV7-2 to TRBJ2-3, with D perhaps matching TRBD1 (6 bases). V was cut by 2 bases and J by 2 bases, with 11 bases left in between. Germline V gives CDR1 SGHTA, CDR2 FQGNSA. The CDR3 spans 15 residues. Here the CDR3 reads CASSLRGQLTDTQYF. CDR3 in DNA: TGTGCCAGCAGCTTACGTGGACAGCTCACAGATACGCAGTATTTT.

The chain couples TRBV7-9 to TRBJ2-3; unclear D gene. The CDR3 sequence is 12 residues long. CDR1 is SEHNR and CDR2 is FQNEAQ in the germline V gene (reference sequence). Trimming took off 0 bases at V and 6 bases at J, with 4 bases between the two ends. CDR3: CASSLAEDTQYF. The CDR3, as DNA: TGTGCCAGCAGCTTAGCCGAGGATACGCAGTATTTT.

The CDR3 DNA sequence: TGCGCCAGCAGCCAAGGACAGGGTTCCTACGAGCAGTACTTC. Its translation: CASSQGQGSYEQYF. The chain has TRBV4-3 and TRBJ2-7, with 7 bases that match TRBD1. With 1 base clipped from V and 1 base from J, the junction kept 1 base outside the gene matches. This CDR3 region has 14 residues. CDR1 is LGHNA, CDR2 YSLEER, per germline.

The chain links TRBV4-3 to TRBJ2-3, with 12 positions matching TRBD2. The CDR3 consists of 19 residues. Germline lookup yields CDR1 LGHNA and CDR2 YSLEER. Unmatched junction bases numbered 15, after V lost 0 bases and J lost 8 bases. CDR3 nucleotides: TGCGCCAGCAGCCAAGATAGTATGGCTAGCGGGGGGGTTGCCGGTACGCAGTATTTT. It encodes CASSQDSMASGGVAGTQYF.